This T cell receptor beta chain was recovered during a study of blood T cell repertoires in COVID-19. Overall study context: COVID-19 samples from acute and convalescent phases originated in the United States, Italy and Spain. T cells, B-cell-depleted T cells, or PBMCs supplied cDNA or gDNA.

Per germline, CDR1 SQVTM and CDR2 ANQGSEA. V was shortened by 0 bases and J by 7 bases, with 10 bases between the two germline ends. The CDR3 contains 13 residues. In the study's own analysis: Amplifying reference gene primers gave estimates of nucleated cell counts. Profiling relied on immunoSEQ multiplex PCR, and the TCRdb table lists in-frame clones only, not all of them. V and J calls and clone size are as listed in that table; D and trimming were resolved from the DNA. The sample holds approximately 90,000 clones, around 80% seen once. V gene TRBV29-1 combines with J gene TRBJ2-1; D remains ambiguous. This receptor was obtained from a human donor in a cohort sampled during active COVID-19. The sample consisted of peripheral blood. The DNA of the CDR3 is TGCAGCGTTGAAGAATACAAAAAGAATGAGCAGTTCTTC. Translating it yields CSVEEYKKNEQFF.